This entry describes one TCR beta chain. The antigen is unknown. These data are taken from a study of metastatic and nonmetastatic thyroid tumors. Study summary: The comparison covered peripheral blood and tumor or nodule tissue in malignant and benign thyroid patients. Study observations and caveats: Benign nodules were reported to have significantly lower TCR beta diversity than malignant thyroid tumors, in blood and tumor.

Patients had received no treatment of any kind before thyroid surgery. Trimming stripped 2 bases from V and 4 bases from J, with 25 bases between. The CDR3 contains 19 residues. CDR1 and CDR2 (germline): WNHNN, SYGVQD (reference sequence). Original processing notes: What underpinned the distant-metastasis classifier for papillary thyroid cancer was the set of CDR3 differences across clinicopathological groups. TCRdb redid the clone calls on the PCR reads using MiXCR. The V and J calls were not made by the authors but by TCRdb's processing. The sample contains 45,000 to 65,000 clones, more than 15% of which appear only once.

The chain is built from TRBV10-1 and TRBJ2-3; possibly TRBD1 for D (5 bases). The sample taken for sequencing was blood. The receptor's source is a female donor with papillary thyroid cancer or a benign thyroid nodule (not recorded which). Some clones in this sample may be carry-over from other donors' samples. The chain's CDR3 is CASSEVGRDVSSGADTQYF. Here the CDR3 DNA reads TGCGCCAGCAGTGAGGTGGGGCGTGATGTATCTAGTGGCGCAGATACGCAGTATTTT.